This T cell receptor (beta chain) derives from a study of cytomegalovirus exposure and HLA in healthy donors (dated by TCRdb to the late 2010s). In terms of the full investigation: The 666 repertoires of the first cohort and the 120 or so validation repertoires were produced on the same platform, according to a later analysis. The aim of the study was to test whether cataloging public T cell receptors could identify signatures of past pathogen exposure. A separate validation cohort of roughly 120 different subjects was used in addition to the 666-subject first cohort. High-throughput TCR immunosequencing, statistical association of individual TCRs with disease status, and machine learning were combined to predict cytomegalovirus infection status.

The research as a whole found: In the study, approximately 160 TCR beta chains were listed as associated with cytomegalovirus. The validation cohort had no HLA typing available for a later analysis, so co-occurrence within that cohort was assessed over all 130 or so repertoires. According to the authors, the approach could potentially be generalized to other disease states and immunological phenotypes. In both the original and validation cohorts, the classifier was reported to diagnose cytomegalovirus status with high specificity and sensitivity. Three of the identified cytomegalovirus-associated TCR beta chains were confirmed in vitro to be specific for cytomegalovirus antigens. Most TCR sequences were seen in very few donors, while some public TCRs were found in many individuals. In a later analysis, TCRs clustered in the first cohort were found to also tend to co-occur in the approximately 120 validation repertoires, with 90% to 95% of cluster scores above 0.

The library was generated by the immunoSEQ multiplex PCR assay. In the original analysis: A statistical classification framework was developed to diagnose cytomegalovirus status using the catalog of TCR beta chain sequences. Sourced from immuneACCESS, this table was stored by TCRdb with only in-frame sequences that have V and J called. A share of the clones is absent; for the studies checked, an unresolved V gene accounts for under half, and the remainder has no known explanation. V and J calls and clone size come straight from that table; D and trimming were deduced from the DNA. The sample table shows approximately 71,000 clones, and about 94% are seen once. Of the sample, approximately 0.93% is held by the ten largest clones. As to this clone: It has no known antigen specificity. Base qualities are not at hand, and no much larger clone is one base apart.

The donors were included in the validation cohort of some 120 subjects, a group kept apart from the roughly 700-subject first cohort. Sequencing was done on a sample of PBMCs. The sequence was collected from a woman aged 18-29 years in good health and CMV-seronegative.

The CDR3 reads as follows: CASSDGAGNTIYF. In nucleotides, the sequence is TGTGCCAGCAGTGACGGGGCTGGAAACACCATATATTTT. The chain joins TRBV27 to TRBJ1-3; the D gene identity is not certain. The V end loses 5 bases and the J end loses 2 bases, and a stretch of 7 bases separates them. CDR1 and CDR2, looked up from the germline V gene (reference sequence), are MNHEY and SMNVEV. The CDR3 measures 13 amino acids from cysteine to phenylalanine. The only DNA kept is the CDR3, 39 bases in frame from the first base.